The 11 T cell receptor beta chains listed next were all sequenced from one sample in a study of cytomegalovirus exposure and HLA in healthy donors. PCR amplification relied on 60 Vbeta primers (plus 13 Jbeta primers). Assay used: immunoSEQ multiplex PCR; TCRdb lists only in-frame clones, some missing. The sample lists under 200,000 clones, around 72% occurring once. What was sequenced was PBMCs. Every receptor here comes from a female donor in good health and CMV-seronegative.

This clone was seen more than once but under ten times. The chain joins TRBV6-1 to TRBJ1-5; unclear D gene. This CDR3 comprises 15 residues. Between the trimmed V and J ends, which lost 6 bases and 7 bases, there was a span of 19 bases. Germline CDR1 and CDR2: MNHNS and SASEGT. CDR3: CASSRAVAEGQPQHF. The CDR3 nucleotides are TGTGCCAGCAGCCGGGCCGTAGCGGAAGGGCAGCCCCAGCATTTT.

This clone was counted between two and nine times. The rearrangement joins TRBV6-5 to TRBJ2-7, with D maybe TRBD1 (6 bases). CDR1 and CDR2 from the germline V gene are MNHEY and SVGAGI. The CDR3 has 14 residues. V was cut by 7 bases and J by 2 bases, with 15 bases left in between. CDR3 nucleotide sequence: TGTGCCAGCATTAGCGACAGGAGCCCCTACGAGCAGTACTTC. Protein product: CASISDRSPYEQYF.

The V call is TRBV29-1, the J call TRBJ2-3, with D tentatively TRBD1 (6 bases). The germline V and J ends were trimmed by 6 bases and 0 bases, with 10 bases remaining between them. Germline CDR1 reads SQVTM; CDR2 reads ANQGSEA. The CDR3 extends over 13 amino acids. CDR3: CSVGTRSTDTQYF. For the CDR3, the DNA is TGCAGCGTGGGGACAAGAAGCACAGATACGCAGTATTTT.

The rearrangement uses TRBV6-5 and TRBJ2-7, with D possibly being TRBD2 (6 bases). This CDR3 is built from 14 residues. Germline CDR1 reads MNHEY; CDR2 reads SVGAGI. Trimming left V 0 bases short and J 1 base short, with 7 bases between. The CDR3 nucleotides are TGTGCCAGCAGTTACTCGAGCGGGTCCTACGAGCAGTACTTC. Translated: CASSYSSGSYEQYF.

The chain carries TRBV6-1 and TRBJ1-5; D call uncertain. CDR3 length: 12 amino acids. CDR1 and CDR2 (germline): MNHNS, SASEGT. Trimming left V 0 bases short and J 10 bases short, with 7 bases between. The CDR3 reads CASSEAANPQHF. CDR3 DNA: TGTGCCAGCAGTGAAGCGGCAAATCCCCAGCATTTT.

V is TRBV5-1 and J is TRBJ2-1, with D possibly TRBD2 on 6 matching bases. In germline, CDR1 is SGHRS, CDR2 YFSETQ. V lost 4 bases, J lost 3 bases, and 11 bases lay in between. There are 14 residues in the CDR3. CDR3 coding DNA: TGCGCCAGCAGCCCGGGGACTGGCTACAATGAGCAGTTCTTC. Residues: CASSPGTGYNEQFF.

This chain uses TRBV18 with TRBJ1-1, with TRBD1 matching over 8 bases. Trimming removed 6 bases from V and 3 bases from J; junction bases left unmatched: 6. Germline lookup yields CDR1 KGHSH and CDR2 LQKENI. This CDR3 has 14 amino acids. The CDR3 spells CASSRLQGDTEAFF. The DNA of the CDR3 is TGTGCCAGCTCGCGCCTACAGGGGGACACTGAAGCTTTCTTT.

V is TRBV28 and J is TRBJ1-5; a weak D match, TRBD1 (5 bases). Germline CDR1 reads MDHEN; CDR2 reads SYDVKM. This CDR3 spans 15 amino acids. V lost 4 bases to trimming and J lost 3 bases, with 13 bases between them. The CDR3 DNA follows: TGTGCCAGCAGTTCGACAGTCAGTCCCAATCAGCCCCAGCATTTT. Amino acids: CASSSTVSPNQPQHF.

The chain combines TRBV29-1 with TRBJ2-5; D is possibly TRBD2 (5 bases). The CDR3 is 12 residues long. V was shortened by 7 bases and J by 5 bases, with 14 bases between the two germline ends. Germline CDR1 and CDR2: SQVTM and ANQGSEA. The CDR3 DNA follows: TGCAGCGGGACGGGAAGGGAGGAGACCCAGTACTTC. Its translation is CSGTGREETQYF.

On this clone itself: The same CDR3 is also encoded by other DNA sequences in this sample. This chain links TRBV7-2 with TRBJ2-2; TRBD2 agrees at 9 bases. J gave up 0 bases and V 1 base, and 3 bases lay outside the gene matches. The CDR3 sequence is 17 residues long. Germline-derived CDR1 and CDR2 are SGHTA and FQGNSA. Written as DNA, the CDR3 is TGTGCCAGCAGCTTAGTGTCTAGCGGGGCGAACACCGGGGAGCTGTTTTTT. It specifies CASSLVSSGANTGELFF.

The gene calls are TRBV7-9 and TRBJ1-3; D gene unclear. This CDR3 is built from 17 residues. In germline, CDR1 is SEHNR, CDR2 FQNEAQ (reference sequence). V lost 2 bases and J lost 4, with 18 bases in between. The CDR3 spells CASSLLSRVLPGNTIYF. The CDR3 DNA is TGTGCCAGCAGCTTACTTTCCCGGGTCCTACCGGGAAACACCATATATTTT.